Listed below are T cell receptor beta chains from one sample, sequenced in a study of blood T cell repertoires in COVID-19. The data were produced by immunoSEQ multiplex PCR, yet TCRdb's version contains in-frame clones alone and is incomplete. Of some 200,000 clones in the sample, around 90% are singletons; the top ten hold about a tenth. The sample was PBMCs or T cells enriched from blood (not recorded which). The receptor source for this set is a man between 18 and 29 years old with acute COVID-19. CDR3s include the opening cysteine and the closing phenylalanine or tryptophan. Each record gives: CDR3 DNA, CDR3 protein, J gene, V gene, CDR3 length, D gene, clone size. D genes are given only for firm matches. Rows may omit the clone size; those that give it use once, few, many or a size class.

TGTGCCAGTAGTATATCGGCTAGCGGGATGGATGAGCAGTTCTTC,CASSISASGMDEQFF,TRBJ2-1,TRBV19,15,TRBD2,NA
TGTGCCAGCAGCGTAGAAGGACTAGGGTACACCGGGGAGCTGTTTTTT,CASSVEGLGYTGELFF,TRBJ2-2,TRBV9,16,TRBD2,NA
TGCGCCAGCAGTCTAACGGTAGCGGGAGGGCCGCTTTACACCGGGGAGCTGTTTTTT,CASSLTVAGGPLYTGELFF,TRBJ2-2,TRBV10-1,19,TRBD2,NA
TGTGCCAGCAGTTATAGTGCTGAGTGG,CASSYSAEW,TRBJ2-4,TRBV12-3/TRBV12-4,9,NA,NA
TGTGCCAGTAGGGACATCTCCTACAATGAGCAGTTCTTC,CASRDISYNEQFF,TRBJ2-1,TRBV19,13,NA,NA
TGTGCCAGCAGCGGGGGACTAGCAGTCGAGGGTGAGCAGTTCTTC,CASSGGLAVEGEQFF,TRBJ2-1,TRBV7-8,15,TRBD2,NA
TGTGCCAGCAGTGCTATTAGCTACGAGCAGTACTTC,CASSAISYEQYF,TRBJ2-7,TRBV28,12,NA,NA
TGCGCCAGCAGATTGGACAGGGAAAATTCACCCCTCCACTTT,CASRLDRENSPLHF,TRBJ1-6,TRBV5-1,14,TRBD1,NA
TGTGCCAGCAGCTTTGGGGACAGGGAATACAATGAGCAGTTCTTC,CASSFGDREYNEQFF,TRBJ2-1,TRBV5-4,15,TRBD1,NA
TGTGCCAGCAGCGGGACTAGCGGGCCCCGTGGCGCCGGGGAGCTGTTTTTT,CASSGTSGPRGAGELFF,TRBJ2-2,TRBV9,17,TRBD2,NA
TGTGCCAGCAAGGCGGGAGTAATTGTCAATGAGCAGTTCTTC,CASKAGVIVNEQFF,TRBJ2-1,TRBV28,14,TRBD2,NA
TGTGCCAGCAGCGTAGGTCTGAGACTGGACACAGATACGCAGTATTTT,CASSVGLRLDTDTQYF,TRBJ2-3,TRBV9,16,NA,NA
TGCGCCAGCAGTGACTCTAGCGGGAGCTCCTACAATGAGCAGTTCTTC,CASSDSSGSSYNEQFF,TRBJ2-1,TRBV10-1,16,TRBD2,NA
TGCGCCAGCAGTCTGACAGGGAAGGATGGCTACACCTTC,CASSLTGKDGYTF,TRBJ1-2,TRBV5-1,13,TRBD1,NA
TGTGCCAGCAGTCTCGTAAGCGGGAGCACAGATACGCAGTATTTT,CASSLVSGSTDTQYF,TRBJ2-3,TRBV2,15,NA,NA
TGTGCCAGCAGCTTGGGAGGACAGGGGATATACGAGCAGTACTTC,CASSLGGQGIYEQYF,TRBJ2-7,TRBV5-4,15,TRBD1,NA
TGTGCCAGCAGTGAGACGACTAGCGGGAGAAGAGCCAAAAACATTCAGTACTTC,CASSETTSGRRAKNIQYF,TRBJ2-4,TRBV6-1,18,TRBD2,NA
TGTGCCAGCAGCCCAACAGCCAATCAGCCCCAGCATTTT,CASSPTANQPQHF,TRBJ1-5,TRBV11-3,13,NA,NA
TGTGCCAGCACCGCTACCGGGGAGGGGTATCAGCCCCAGCATTTT,CASTATGEGYQPQHF,TRBJ1-5,TRBV6-4,15,NA,NA
TGTGCCACCAGTGATTCAGGGGCCAGAAACACCATATATTTT,CATSDSGARNTIYF,TRBJ1-3,TRBV24-1,14,NA,NA
TGTGCCAGCAGCGGTGCAGGGGGTAACACTGAAGCTTTCTTT,CASSGAGGNTEAFF,TRBJ1-1,TRBV7-8,14,TRBD1,NA
TGCGCCAGCAGCCCCGCCATGGCGGGACCCGTTCCACGGGAGACCCAGTACTTC,CASSPAMAGPVPRETQYF,TRBJ2-5,TRBV4-1,18,NA,NA
TGTGCCAGAGGGGACAGGGTGGGTGAAAAACTGTTTTTT,CARGDRVGEKLFF,TRBJ1-4,TRBV2,13,TRBD1,NA
TGTGCTAGTGGTTTGGTACTTGGTTATGAGCAGTTCTTC,CASGLVLGYEQFF,TRBJ2-1,TRBV12-5,13,NA,NA
TGTGCCTGGAGTGTCATCGGACAGGGAAGTGGCTACACCTTC,CAWSVIGQGSGYTF,TRBJ1-2,TRBV30,14,TRBD1,once
TGTGCCAGCTCACGCCGGGACAGGGCTAACACCGGGGAGCTGTTTTTT,CASSRRDRANTGELFF,TRBJ2-2,TRBV18,16,TRBD1,NA
TGTGCCAGCAGCCACGTGGCCCTCTACAATGAGCAGTTCTTC,CASSHVALYNEQFF,TRBJ2-1,TRBV14,14,NA,NA
TGTGCCAGCACCTCTCCGTTTTTCGGGGAGCTGTTTTTT,CASTSPFFGELFF,TRBJ2-2,TRBV25-1,13,NA,NA
TGCGCCAGCAGTGATGTAACTAGCGACTCCTACGAGCAGTACTTC,CASSDVTSDSYEQYF,TRBJ2-7,TRBV10-2,15,TRBD2,NA
TGTGCCAGCAGCCATCTATCGGGGGACACTGAAGCTTTCTTT,CASSHLSGDTEAFF,TRBJ1-1,TRBV3-1/TRBV3-2,14,NA,few
TGTGCCAGCAGCTCCCATCTGGACAGCAGCGGCTACACCTTC,CASSSHLDSSGYTF,TRBJ1-2,TRBV5-5,14,NA,NA
TGCGCCAGCCACACAGGGACAGGGGGCTTAATGAACACTGAAGCTTTCTTT,CASHTGTGGLMNTEAFF,TRBJ1-1,TRBV5-1,17,TRBD1,once
TGTGCCAGCAGTCCACAGGGGGAATACAATGAGCAGTTCTTC,CASSPQGEYNEQFF,TRBJ2-1,TRBV28,14,TRBD1,few
TGTGCCAGCAGCCCTCGGACTAGCGGGAGGTATCACTCCTACAATGAGCAGTTCTTC,CASSPRTSGRYHSYNEQFF,TRBJ2-1,TRBV14,19,TRBD2,NA
TGTGCCAGCAGTTTGGACTATCAAGAGACCCAGTACTTC,CASSLDYQETQYF,TRBJ2-5,TRBV3-1/TRBV3-2,13,NA,few
TGTGCCAGCAGCTTTTACCGGGACAGAAGGTCTCGCTACGAGCAGTACTTC,CASSFYRDRRSRYEQYF,TRBJ2-7,TRBV7-2,17,TRBD1,NA
TGTGCCAGCATCTTGAAGGCTGGACAACCGCAAGAGACCCAGTACTTC,CASILKAGQPQETQYF,TRBJ2-5,TRBV6-4,16,NA,NA
TGTGCCAGCAGTCCGACTGTTTGGGAAAAACTGTTTTTT,CASSPTVWEKLFF,TRBJ1-4,TRBV28,13,NA,NA
TGTGCCAGCAGCCAAACGGACTACAGCTCCTACGAGCAGTACTTC,CASSQTDYSSYEQYF,TRBJ2-7,TRBV3-1/TRBV3-2,15,NA,NA
TGCGCCAGCAGTGATGGGACAGGGGGCAAGGAGACCCAGTACTTC,CASSDGTGGKETQYF,TRBJ2-5,TRBV10-1,15,TRBD1,few
TGTGCCAGCAGCGTCGGTGTTGAGAGGGGCTACACCTTC,CASSVGVERGYTF,TRBJ1-2,TRBV9,13,NA,few
TGTGCCAGCAGCTTCCCCGCCGACAGGGCGAACACTGAAGCTTTCTTT,CASSFPADRANTEAFF,TRBJ1-1,TRBV5-6,16,TRBD1,NA
TGTGCCAGCAGCCAAGATGGGACAAGCTCCTACAATGAGCAGTTCTTC,CASSQDGTSSYNEQFF,TRBJ2-1,TRBV4-2,16,NA,NA
TGCTGCGCGAGATCCTACAATGAGCAGTTCTTC,CCARSYNEQFF,TRBJ2-1,TRBV20-1,11,NA,NA
TGTGCCAGCAGTGAGGGACTAGCGGTACAAGAGACCCAGTACTTC,CASSEGLAVQETQYF,TRBJ2-5,TRBV2,15,TRBD2,NA
TGTGCCAGCAGCTCGAGTGGGGGGAAAGACGAGCAGTACTTC,CASSSSGGKDEQYF,TRBJ2-7,TRBV11-1,14,NA,NA
TGTGCCAGCAGCGTCGGGACAGGGAGCACAGATACGCAGTATTTT,CASSVGTGSTDTQYF,TRBJ2-3,TRBV5-4,15,TRBD1,NA
TGTGCCAGCAGCGGTACTAGGACCAGCTCCTACAATGAGCAGTTCTTC,CASSGTRTSSYNEQFF,TRBJ2-1,TRBV5-4,16,NA,NA